This T cell receptor beta chain was retrieved from a study of CD4 T cells in relation to SARS-CoV-2 and coronaviruses. Study as a whole: Controls used an HIV-1 Nef peptide pool or no peptide.

Unexposed donor CD4+ T cells date from about 2010-2019, before the COVID-19 pandemic. CD4+ T cells were isolated from the cells after more than 8 days of culture. This table comes from immunoSEQ multiplex PCR, and its TCRdb copy is limited to in-frame clones, with some not included. The sample records approximately 27,000 clones, 75% being singletons. Note on this clone: The antigen remains unidentified.

The sequence was collected from a human donor in good health. Sequencing was done on a sample of CD4+ T cells from PBMCs, cultured in vitro.

CDR3 protein: CASSQESGLAVDTQYF. The CDR3 DNA reads TGTGCCAGCAGCCAAGAGTCGGGACTAGCTGTAGATACGCAGTATTTT. The J gene is TRBJ2-3, the V gene TRBV3-1 (or the pseudogene TRBV3-2), with TRBD2 matching 9 bases. V shed 0 bases and J 5 bases; nucleotides not matched to a gene: 6. The CDR3 totals 16 residues. In germline, CDR1 is LGHDT, CDR2 YNNKEL (reference sequence).